Listed here are 32 T cell receptor beta chains from one sample, sequenced in a study of T cells in Graves' hyperthyroidism and ophthalmopathy. Amplification yielded TCR beta CDR3 regions, with RNA transcripts as the source. The HTBI primer set served for first-round RT-PCR of the TCR CDR3. One entry per CDR3 protein results from TCRdb running MiXCR on the multiplex PCR reads. The table includes roughly 420,000 distinct CDR3 sequences, 15% to 18% detected once. The sequenced sample consisted of blood. These receptor sequences come from a woman between 18 and 30 years old with Graves' hyperthyroidism.

This clonotype was recorded many times. This chain joins TRBV12-3 or TRBV12-4 and TRBJ2-5, with D perhaps given as TRBD1 or TRBD2 (5 bases each). The V end lost 1 base, the J end lost 5 bases, and 14 bases lay between the germline ends. This CDR3 is built from 15 residues. In nucleotides, the CDR3 is TGTGCCAGCAGTTTAGGCCAGGGTCGGGGCGAGACCCAGTACTTC. Its protein product is CASSLGQGRGETQYF.

This clonotype was seen many times. CDR3 loop: CASNLAGAALDTQYF. CDR3 in DNA: TGTGCCAGCAACCTAGCGGGAGCGGCGTTAGATACGCAGTATTTT. The chain combines TRBV27 with TRBJ2-3; TRBD2 aligns across 10 bases. Germline V gene lookup returns CDR1 MNHEY and CDR2 SMNVEV (reference sequence). There are 15 residues in the CDR3. V gave up 7 bases and J gave up 5 bases; unmatched junction bases: 9.

The chain links TRBV28 to TRBJ2-7; TRBD1 might be the D (6 bases). Germline CDR1 MDHEN, CDR2 SYDVKM. This CDR3 region has 17 residues. The V end was cut by 3 bases, the J end by 2 bases, with 20 bases between. DNA for the CDR3: TGTGCCAGCAGTTTCTTATTGTCGGCTCAGGGGACCTACGAGCAGTACTTC. It encodes CASSFLLSAQGTYEQYF.

The V gene is TRBV9, the J gene TRBJ2-5; D is unresolved. CDR3 size: 14 residues. Per germline, CDR1 SGDLS and CDR2 YYNGEE. The V and J ends lost 2 bases and 2 bases respectively, with 10 bases between them. CDR3 bases: TGTGCCAGCAGCGTCAGAGACAATCAAGAGACCCAGTACTTC. The encoded protein is CASSVRDNQETQYF.

This clonotype was seen repeatedly, ten times or more. The genes are TRBV20-1 and TRBJ1-5, with 11 positions matching TRBD1. The ends lost 3 bases at V and 3 bases at J; junction bases unmatched: 7. CDR1 is DFQATT and CDR2 is SNEGSKA in the germline V gene (reference sequence). The CDR3 consists of 16 residues. The CDR3 protein is CSASPGTGGVNQPQHF. CDR3 sequence (DNA): TGCAGTGCTAGCCCCGGGACAGGGGGGGTCAATCAGCCCCAGCATTTT.

At least ten counts were recorded for this clonotype. CDR3 sequence (DNA): TGTGCCAGCAGTCCGCCGGGCCCCATGGAGGAAAAACTGTTTTTT. The encoded protein is CASSPPGPMEEKLFF. The chain has TRBV28 and TRBJ1-4; the D is unclear. CDR1 and CDR2 (germline): MDHEN, SYDVKM. V lost 5 bases and J lost 8, with 18 bases in between. This CDR3 has 15 residues. The full variable domain, its missing parts supplied by reference TRBV28 and TRBJ1-4, is DVKVTQSSRYLVKRTGEKVFLECVQDMDHENMFWYRQDPGLGLRLIYFSYDVKMKEKGDIPEGYSVSREKKERFSLILESASTNQTSMYLCASSPPGPMEEKLFFGSGTQLSVL.

The genes are TRBV20-1 and TRBJ2-1; 8 nucleotides align to TRBD2. CDR1 is DFQATT, CDR2 SNEGSKA, per germline (reference sequence). The CDR3 runs to 17 residues. Trimming cost V 0 bases and J 6 bases; bases outside gene matches: 13. The CDR3 DNA reads as TGCAGTGCTAGAGATTTTCAAGGGACTAGAGGTTTCAATGAGCAGTTCTTC. This encodes CSARDFQGTRGFNEQFF.

At least ten counts were recorded for this clonotype. In DNA form, the CDR3 reads TGCAGTGCTCTGATTCCCCTTAGACTAGCGGGGGGATCGGATACGCAGTATTTT. As protein: CSALIPLRLAGGSDTQYF. J is TRBJ2-3 and V is TRBV20-1; 13 bases fit TRBD2. The CDR3 is 18 amino acids. V lost 5 bases to trimming and J lost 6 bases; unmatched junction nucleotides: 17. CDR1 DFQATT and CDR2 SNEGSKA come from the germline V gene (reference sequence).

The chain couples TRBV3-1 to TRBJ2-5; a weak D match, TRBD2 (6 bases). Germline loops: CDR1 LGHDT, CDR2 YNNKEL (reference sequence). The CDR3 consists of 14 residues. The ends were cut back, 3 bases at V and 2 bases at J, with 10 bases in the middle. CDR3 nucleotide sequence: TGTGCCAGCAGCCAGAATAGCGGACAAGAGACCCAGTACTTC. This sequence encodes CASSQNSGQETQYF.

The chain recombines TRBV4-1 with TRBJ2-2; 14 bases match TRBD2. The ends lost 5 bases at V and 4 bases at J; junction bases unmatched: 9. Germline CDR1 reads MGHRA; CDR2 reads YSYEKL. The CDR3 covers 18 residues. The CDR3 DNA reads TGCGCCAGCAGCGTGCGGGGACTAGCGGGAGAGACCACCGGGGAGCTGTTTTTT. Residues: CASSVRGLAGETTGELFF.

This clonotype was found a few times. Being one base from a much bigger clone, this may be a read error. This chain joins TRBV11-2 and TRBJ2-1; 10 nucleotides align to TRBD2. V shed 4 bases, J shed 8 bases, and the junction held 8 bases outside the gene matches. The length of the CDR3 is 15 residues. Looked up from germline, CDR1 is SGHAT and CDR2 is FQNNGV. The CDR3 spells CASSSKREGNDEQFF. The CDR3 DNA follows: TGTGCCAGCAGCTCTAAGCGGGAGGGGAACGATGAGCAGTTCTTC.

At least ten counts were recorded for this clonotype. The chain joins TRBV29-1 to TRBJ2-6; D unclear. Trimming removed 4 bases from V and 0 bases from J, with 22 bases in between. CDR1 SQVTM and CDR2 ANQGSEA come from the germline V gene. This CDR3 is 19 amino acids long. CDR3 sequence: CSVGPSNRSPYSGANVLTF. CDR3 in DNA: TGCAGCGTTGGGCCCTCGAATAGGTCTCCCTACTCTGGGGCCAACGTCCTGACTTTC.

This clonotype showed up many times. The J gene is TRBJ2-7, the V gene TRBV5-1; TRBD1 agrees at 8 bases. Germline CDR1 SGHRS, CDR2 YFSETQ. CDR3 size: 16 residues. Trimming took 0 bases from V and 2 from J; bases not matched to a gene: 7. DNA for the CDR3: TGCGCCAGCAGCTTGGCTGGGACAGGTGACACCTACGAGCAGTACTTC. Its protein is CASSLAGTGDTYEQYF.

Many counts were recorded for this clonotype. The chain links TRBV7-9 to TRBJ2-7; 9 bases match TRBD1. The length of the CDR3 is 15 residues. Germline CDR1 is SEHNR and CDR2 is FQNEAQ (reference sequence). J lost 6 bases, V lost 5 bases, and 11 bases had no gene match. Here the CDR3 DNA reads TGTGCCAGCAGCCTCCAGGGGACAGGGAATTTCGAGCAGTACTTC. Its protein is CASSLQGTGNFEQYF.

This clonotype has a count of ten or more. J is TRBJ1-3 and V is TRBV15, with a tentative D call TRBD1 (6 bases). Trimming cost V 1 base and J 0 bases, with 7 bases left between them. The germline gives CDR1 LNHNV, CDR2 YYDKDF (reference sequence). The CDR3 is 15 residues long. The DNA of the CDR3 is TGTGCCACCAGCAGAGGGGGGGCCTCTGGAAACACCATATATTTT. It codes for CATSRGGASGNTIYF.

This chain connects TRBV9 to TRBJ1-2, with TRBD1 matching 7 bases. The CDR3 runs to 12 residues. Germline V gene sequence: CDR1 SGDLS, CDR2 YYNGEE. V lost 4 bases, J lost 8 bases, and 5 bases stayed unmatched. DNA for the CDR3: TGTGCCAGCAGCATGACAGGGTACGGCTACACCTTC. Amino acids: CASSMTGYGYTF.

This clonotype was seen more than once but under ten times. The chain has TRBV5-5 and TRBJ1-4; 9 bases align to TRBD1. Trimming removed 0 bases from V and 6 bases from J; junction bases left unmatched: 6. Germline values: CDR1 SGHKS, CDR2 YYEKEE (reference sequence). This CDR3 is 16 amino acids long. The CDR3 DNA reads as TGTGCCAGCAGCTTGGCCTCGGGACAGGGTCATGAAAAACTGTTTTTT. This translates into CASSLASGQGHEKLFF.

This clonotype was observed many times. This chain connects TRBV5-1 to TRBJ1-1; D is unclear. This CDR3 has 13 amino acids. With 3 bases removed from V and 1 base from J, the gap between germline ends came to 7 bases. CDR1 and CDR2 (germline): SGHRS, YFSETQ. The CDR3 is CASSSDGNTEAFF. The CDR3 region has the DNA TGCGCCAGCAGCTCGGACGGGAACACTGAAGCTTTCTTT.

This clonotype was observed many times. The V call is TRBV7-9, the J call TRBJ1-4; D is perhaps TRBD1 (6 bases). CDR1 SEHNR and CDR2 FQNEAQ come from the germline V gene (reference sequence). There are 15 residues in the CDR3. V lost 6 bases and J 7 bases, leaving 18 bases between the germline ends. The CDR3: CASRPQGGRSEKLFF. Written as DNA, the CDR3 is TGTGCCAGCAGACCACAGGGAGGGCGAAGTGAAAAACTGTTTTTT.

The CDR3 reads CASSLQGMDEQYF. The CDR3 coding sequence is TGTGCCAGCAGTTTACAGGGGATGGACGAGCAGTACTTC. The rearrangement uses TRBV12-3 or TRBV12-4 and TRBJ2-7; D is possibly TRBD1 (6 bases). Trimming cost V 2 bases and J 5 bases, with 10 bases left between them. The CDR3 spans 13 residues.

This clonotype has only one observation. An end of the junction differs from the germline gene, which may be a read error. The chain has TRBV20-1 and TRBJ2-2; D is possibly TRBD2 (5 bases). CDR3 size: 11 residues. Germline V CDR1 and CDR2: DFQATT, SNEGSKA (reference sequence). The CDR3 DNA sequence: TGCAGTGCTGAGAGGACCGGGGAGCTGCTTTTT. Translating it yields CSAERTGELLF.

This clonotype was seen more than once but under ten times. The CDR3 loop is CATGLAGPSSYEQYF. Here the CDR3 DNA reads TGTGCCACGGGACTAGCGGGGCCGTCCTCCTACGAGCAGTACTTC. V usage is TRBV7-9 and J usage is TRBJ2-7; 13 bases map to TRBD2. The CDR3 runs to 15 residues. Germline trimming cut 10 bases from V and 0 bases from J; bases unmatched to any gene: 6. CDR1 is SEHNR and CDR2 is FQNEAQ in the germline V gene (reference sequence).

In this sample, this clonotype turned up many times. This rearrangement joins TRBV11-2 to TRBJ2-7, with 8 bases lining up with TRBD2. The CDR3 runs to 17 residues. CDR1 is SGHAT and CDR2 is FQNNGV in the germline V gene. V gave up 1 base and J gave up 0 bases; unmatched junction bases: 8. CDR3 amino acids: CASSLVAGGTSSYEQYF. The DNA for the CDR3 is TGTGCCAGCAGCTTAGTGGCGGGGGGCACAAGCTCCTACGAGCAGTACTTC.

This clonotype was found many times. The chain has TRBV12-5 and TRBJ1-1; D perhaps matches TRBD1 (6 bases). Germline CDR1 and CDR2: LGHNT and FRNRAP. V shed 4 bases and J shed 3 bases, with 12 bases lying between them. This CDR3 comprises 14 residues. The CDR3 nucleotides are TGTGCTAGTGGTTCGGAGGGGGGATACACTGAAGCTTTCTTT. This sequence encodes CASGSEGGYTEAFF.

The V call is TRBV7-2, the J call TRBJ1-2; tentatively, D is TRBD1 (6 bases). The V end lost 6 bases, the J end lost 8 bases, and 16 bases lay between the germline ends. CDR3 length: 13 amino acids. The V gene's germline CDR1 is SGHTA and CDR2 FQGNSA. The CDR3 coding sequence is TGTGCCAGCAGTTCTGGGGGGCGCCAAGGCTACACCTTC. Translated: CASSSGGRQGYTF.

This clonotype was recorded many times. The gene calls are TRBV20-1 and TRBJ2-1; D perhaps matches TRBD2 (6 bases). The CDR3 has 13 residues. Trimming took 7 bases from V and 6 from J, leaving 16 bases between them. Germline V gives CDR1 DFQATT, CDR2 SNEGSKA (reference sequence). CDR3 nucleotide sequence: TGCAGTGGGCGGGACCAAACGACCAATGAGCAGTTCTTC. It codes for CSGRDQTTNEQFF.

This clonotype has more than one count but fewer than ten. V gene TRBV6-6 combines with J gene TRBJ2-2; D call uncertain. Trimming took 0 bases from V and 4 from J, leaving 6 bases between them. Germline-derived CDR1 and CDR2 are MNHNY and SVGAGI (reference sequence). The CDR3 contains 14 residues. This CDR3 reads CASSYSRVTGELFF. CDR3 DNA sequence: TGTGCCAGCAGTTACTCGAGAGTCACCGGGGAGCTGTTTTTT.

This clonotype was seen more than once but under ten times. The chain is built from TRBV5-1 and TRBJ2-1; D call uncertain. Deletions cut 1 base from V and 5 bases from J, with 4 bases between. This CDR3 spans 12 amino acids. CDR1 is SGHRS, CDR2 YFSETQ, per germline. The CDR3 DNA follows: TGCGCCAGCAGCTTGAGGGACAATGAGCAGTTCTTC. It encodes CASSLRDNEQFF.

The sample holds many counts of this clonotype. This rearrangement joins TRBV5-5 to TRBJ2-5; unclear D gene. The germline V gene encodes CDR1 SGHKS and CDR2 YYEKEE (reference sequence). Trimming cost V 2 bases and J 10 bases, with 12 bases left between them. The CDR3 contains 12 residues. DNA for the CDR3: TGTGCCAGCAGCTTCGGGTCAGGAGACCAGTACTTC. Translated: CASSFGSGDQYF.

Of note for this clonotype: A much larger clone differs from this one at a single base, so this may be a read error. V gene TRBV2 combines with J gene TRBJ1-4, with D possibly TRBD1 on 5 matching bases. CDR1 is SNHLY and CDR2 is FYNNEI in the germline V gene. Between the trimmed V and J ends, which lost 4 bases and 8 bases, there was a span of 14 bases. CDR3 size: 14 residues. The chain's CDR3 is CASSGPRGMEKLFF. In nucleotides, the CDR3 is TGTGCCAGCAGTGGCCCGAGGGGAATGGAAAAACTGTTTTTT.

This clonotype was counted at least ten times. The V call is TRBV5-1, the J call TRBJ2-5; the match to TRBD1 covers 8 bases. Germline V gene sequence: CDR1 SGHRS, CDR2 YFSETQ. There are 16 residues in the CDR3. Germline trimming cut 3 bases from V and 5 bases from J; bases unmatched to any gene: 12. CDR3 in DNA: TGCGCCAGCAGCTCCACCGCCCAGGGGGCTTATGAGACCCAGTACTTC. This gives the protein CASSSTAQGAYETQYF. Supplemented by reference TRBV5-1 and TRBJ2-5, the full variable domain reads KAGVTQTPRYLIKTRGQQVTLSCSPISGHRSVSWYQQTPGQGLQFLFEYFSETQRNKGNFPGRFSGRQFSNSRSEMNVSTLELGDSALYLCASSSTAQGAYETQYFGPGTRLLVL.

This clonotype was counted between two and nine times. The genes are TRBV6-2 or TRBV6-3 and TRBJ1-2; D is undetermined. The CDR3 has 13 residues. The germline V gene has CDR1 MNHEY and CDR2 SVGEGT. Trimming pared 2 bases from V and 2 bases from J, leaving 6 bases between. The CDR3 loop reads CASSYAVNYGYTF. CDR3 nucleotide sequence: TGTGCCAGCAGTTACGCGGTGAACTATGGCTACACCTTC.